The subject of this entry is one T cell receptor (beta chain). This sample is drawn from a study of blood T cell repertoires in COVID-19. Overall study context: Nucleic acid was either cDNA or gDNA, and it came from T cells, B-cell-depleted T cells, or PBMCs.

CDR1 is SQVTM, CDR2 ANQGSEA, per germline. The V segment lost 7 bases and the J segment 1 base; nucleotides outside the gene matches: 7. The CDR3 has 14 amino acids. How the authors handled the data: From reference gene primer amplification, estimates of nucleated cell counts were derived. Profiled with immunoSEQ multiplex PCR; TCRdb holds only in-frame clones, not every one. Clone size and V and J calls were adopted from that table, with D and trimming inferred from the DNA. The table includes 200,000 to 300,000 clones, over 75% detected once. This receptor was obtained from a man aged 30-40 years who had recovered from COVID-19. The chain links TRBV29-1 to TRBJ1-1; 9 nucleotides align to TRBD1. The material sequenced was peripheral blood. The CDR3 loop is CSAQTGQGNTEAFF. As DNA, the CDR3 is TGCAGCGCTCAAACGGGACAGGGGAACACTGAAGCTTTCTTT.